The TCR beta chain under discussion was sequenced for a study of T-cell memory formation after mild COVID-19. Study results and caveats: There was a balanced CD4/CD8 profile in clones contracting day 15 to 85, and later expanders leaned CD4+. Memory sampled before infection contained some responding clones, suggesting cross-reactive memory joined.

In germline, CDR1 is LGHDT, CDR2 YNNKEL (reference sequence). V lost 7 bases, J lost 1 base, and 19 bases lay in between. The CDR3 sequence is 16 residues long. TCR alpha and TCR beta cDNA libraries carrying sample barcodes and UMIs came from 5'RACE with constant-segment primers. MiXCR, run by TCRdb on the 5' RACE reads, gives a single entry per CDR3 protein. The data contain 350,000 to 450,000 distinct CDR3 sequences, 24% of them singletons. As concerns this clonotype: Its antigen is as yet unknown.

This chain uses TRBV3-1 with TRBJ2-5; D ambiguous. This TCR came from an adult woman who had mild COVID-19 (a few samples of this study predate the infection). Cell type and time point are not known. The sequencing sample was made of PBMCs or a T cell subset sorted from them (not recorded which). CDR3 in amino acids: CASTPRVGGPQETQYF. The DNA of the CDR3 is TGTGCCAGCACCCCTCGTGTGGGTGGACCCCAAGAGACCCAGTACTTC.